The sequence of this TCR beta chain was determined in a study of blood T cell repertoires in COVID-19. There are a few counts of this clone. The CDR3 has 14 residues. V dropped 1 base and J dropped 6; count of bases not matched to a gene: 3. Germline-derived CDR1 and CDR2 are LGHDT and YNNKEL (reference sequence). In the original analysis: Reference gene primer amplification in the assay estimated nucleated cell counts. Profiling relied on immunoSEQ multiplex PCR, and the TCRdb table lists in-frame clones only, not all of them. The DNA was the basis for D and trimming; V, J and clone size are from that table. The data hold hundreds of thousands of clones, with just over 85% observed a single time. This study enrolled people aged 18 to 89 from 24 US geographic areas. Participants' own reports of clinical history determined their cohort assignment.

The TCR was taken from a man in his late teens or twenties who had recovered from COVID-19. Material: PBMCs or T cells enriched from blood (not recorded which). The V gene is TRBV3-1 (or the pseudogene TRBV3-2), the J gene TRBJ1-5, with 7 bases that match TRBD1. CDR3 residues: CASSQGTGSQPQHF. CDR3 nucleotides: TGTGCCAGCAGCCAAGGGACAGGCAGTCAGCCCCAGCATTTT.